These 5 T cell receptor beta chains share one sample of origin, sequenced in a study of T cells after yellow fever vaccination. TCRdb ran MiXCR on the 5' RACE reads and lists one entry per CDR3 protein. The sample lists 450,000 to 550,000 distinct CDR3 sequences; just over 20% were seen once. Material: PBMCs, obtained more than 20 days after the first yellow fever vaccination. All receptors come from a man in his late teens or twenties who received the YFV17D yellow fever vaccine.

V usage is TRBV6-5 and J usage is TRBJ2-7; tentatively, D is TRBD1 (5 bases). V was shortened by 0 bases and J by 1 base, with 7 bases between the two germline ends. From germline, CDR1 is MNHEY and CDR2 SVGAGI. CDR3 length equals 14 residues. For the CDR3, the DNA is TGTGCCAGCAGTTACTCTCAGGGTTCCTACGAGCAGTACTTC. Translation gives CASSYSQGSYEQYF.

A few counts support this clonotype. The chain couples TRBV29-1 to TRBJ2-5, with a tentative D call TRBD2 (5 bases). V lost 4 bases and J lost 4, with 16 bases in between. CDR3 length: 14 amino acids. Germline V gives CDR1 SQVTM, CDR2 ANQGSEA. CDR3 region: CSVGQTPRGETQYF. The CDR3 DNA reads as TGCAGCGTTGGGCAGACTCCCCGGGGAGAGACCCAGTACTTC.

CDR3 sequence (DNA): TGTGCCAGCAGTTACGAAGCCGGGACAGGGGCTAATCAGCCCCAGCATTTT. Translated, it gives CASSYEAGTGANQPQHF. This chain joins TRBV6-5 and TRBJ1-5; TRBD1 matches at 10 bases. Germline trimming cut 2 bases from V and 4 bases from J; bases unmatched to any gene: 8. This CDR3 spans 17 amino acids. Germline assignment: CDR1 MNHEY and CDR2 SVGAGI.

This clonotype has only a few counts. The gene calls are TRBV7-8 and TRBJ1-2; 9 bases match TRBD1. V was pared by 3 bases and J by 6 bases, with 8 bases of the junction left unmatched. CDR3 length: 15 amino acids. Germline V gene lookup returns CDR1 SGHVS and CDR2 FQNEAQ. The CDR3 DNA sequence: TGTGCCAGCAGCTTCGGCTCCGGGACAGGGAATGGCTACACCTTC. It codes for CASSFGSGTGNGYTF.

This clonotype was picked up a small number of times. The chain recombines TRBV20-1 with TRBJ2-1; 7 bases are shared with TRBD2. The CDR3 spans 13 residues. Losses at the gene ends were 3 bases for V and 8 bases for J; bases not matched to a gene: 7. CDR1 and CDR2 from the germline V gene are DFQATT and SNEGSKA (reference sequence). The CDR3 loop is CSASTTSDHEQFF. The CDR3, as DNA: TGCAGTGCTAGCACCACTAGCGACCATGAGCAGTTCTTC.